This T cell receptor (beta chain) was identified in a study of blood T cell repertoires in COVID-19. As for the study in general: Nucleic acid was either cDNA or gDNA, and it came from T cells, B-cell-depleted T cells, or PBMCs.

The germline gives CDR1 MNHNY, CDR2 SVGAGI (reference sequence). Germline trimming cut 2 bases from V and 6 bases from J; bases unmatched to any gene: 7. The CDR3 has 15 residues. In the original processing: Estimates of nucleated cell counts were drawn from the amplification of reference gene primers. The table came from immunoSEQ multiplex PCR; TCRdb's copy has only in-frame clones and leaves some out. V and J calls and clone size come straight from that table; D and trimming were deduced from the DNA. The table lists 290,000 or so clones, around 90% of them singletons. The source of this sequence is a young man with active or convalescent COVID-19. Sample: peripheral blood. The chain is built from TRBV6-6 and TRBJ2-7; 10 nucleotides align to TRBD1. The DNA of the CDR3 is TGTGCCAGCAGTTACCACGGGACAGGGGATTCCGAGCAGTACTTC. Translating it yields CASSYHGTGDSEQYF.